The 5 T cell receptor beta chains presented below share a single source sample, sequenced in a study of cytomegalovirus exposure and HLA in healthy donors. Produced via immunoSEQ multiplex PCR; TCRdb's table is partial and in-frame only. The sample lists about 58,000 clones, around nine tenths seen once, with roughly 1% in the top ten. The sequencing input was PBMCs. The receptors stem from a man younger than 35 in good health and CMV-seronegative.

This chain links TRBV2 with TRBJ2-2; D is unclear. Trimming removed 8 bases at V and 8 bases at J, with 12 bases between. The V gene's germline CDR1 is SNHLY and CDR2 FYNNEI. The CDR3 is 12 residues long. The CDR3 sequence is CASQSSPGELFF. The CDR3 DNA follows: TGTGCCAGCCAGTCCTCGCCGGGGGAGCTGTTTTTT.

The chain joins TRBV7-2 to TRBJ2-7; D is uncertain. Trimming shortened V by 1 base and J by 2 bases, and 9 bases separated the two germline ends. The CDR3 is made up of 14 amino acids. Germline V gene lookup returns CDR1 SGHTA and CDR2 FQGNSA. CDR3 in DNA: TGTGCCAGCAGCTTAGGGCAGATAACCTACGAGCAGTACTTC. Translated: CASSLGQITYEQYF. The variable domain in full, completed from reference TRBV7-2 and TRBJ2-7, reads GAGVSQSPSNKVTEKGKDVELRCDPISGHTALYWYRQSLGQGLEFLIYFQGNSAPDKSGLPSDRFSAERTGGSVSTLTIQRTQQEDSAVYLCASSLGQITYEQYFGPGTRLTVT.

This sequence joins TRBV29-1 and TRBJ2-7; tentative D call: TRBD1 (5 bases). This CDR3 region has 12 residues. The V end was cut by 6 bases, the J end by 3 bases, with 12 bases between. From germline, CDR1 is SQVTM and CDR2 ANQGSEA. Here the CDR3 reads CSVDIGDYEQYF. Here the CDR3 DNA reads TGCAGCGTGGACATAGGGGACTACGAGCAGTACTTC.

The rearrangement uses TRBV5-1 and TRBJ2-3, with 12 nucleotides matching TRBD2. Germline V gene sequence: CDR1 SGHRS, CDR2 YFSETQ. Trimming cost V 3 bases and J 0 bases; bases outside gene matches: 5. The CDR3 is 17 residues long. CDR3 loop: CASSSGLAGFSTDTQYF. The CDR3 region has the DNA TGCGCCAGCAGCTCCGGACTAGCGGGGTTTAGCACAGATACGCAGTATTTT.

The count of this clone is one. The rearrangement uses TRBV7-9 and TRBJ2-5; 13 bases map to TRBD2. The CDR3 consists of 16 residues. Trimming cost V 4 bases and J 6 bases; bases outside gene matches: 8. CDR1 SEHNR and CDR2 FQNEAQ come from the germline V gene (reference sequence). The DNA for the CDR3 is TGTGCCAGCAGCTCGGGACTAGCGGGAATTCTTCAGACCCAGTACTTC. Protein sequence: CASSSGLAGILQTQYF.